A single sample is the source of the 23 T cell receptor beta chains below, sequenced in a study of cytomegalovirus exposure and HLA in healthy donors. PCR employed 60 Vbeta and 13 Jbeta primers. Produced via immunoSEQ multiplex PCR; TCRdb's table is partial and in-frame only. The profile covers some 120,000 clones, with over 65% appearing a single time and just under 6.5% taken by the ten largest. The sequenced sample consisted of PBMCs. The receptors were sampled from a woman between 35 and 50 years old in good health and CMV-seronegative.

This clone was seen a single time. CDR3 sequence reads: CASGRLGNWGRGDTEAFF. The CDR3 bases are TGTGCCAGCGGAAGATTGGGGAATTGGGGCAGGGGGGACACTGAAGCTTTCTTT. J is TRBJ1-1 and V is TRBV5-8; 7 nucleotides agree with TRBD1. Per germline, CDR1 SGHTS and CDR2 YDEGEE. CDR3 length: 18 amino acids. The V segment lost 7 bases and the J segment 3 bases; nucleotides outside the gene matches: 21.

J is TRBJ2-5 and V is TRBV27; TRBD2 matches 15 bases. The J call is doubtful: the DNA matches TRBJ2-7 better. Germline CDR1 reads MNHEY; CDR2 reads SMNVEV (reference sequence). There are 15 residues in the CDR3. Written as DNA, the CDR3 is TGTGCCAGCAGTTCGGGACTAGCGGGAGGATACGAGCAGTACTTC. Its protein product is CASSSGLAGGYEQYF.

The chain combines TRBV25-1 with TRBJ1-2; possibly TRBD1 for D (5 bases). The CDR3 contains 15 residues. CDR1 and CDR2 (germline): MGHDK, SYGVNS. The V and J ends lost 4 bases and 8 bases respectively, with 20 bases between them. CDR3 sequence (DNA): TGTGCCAGCAGTGTCCAAGGCCAGGGTCTGGGAGGCTACACCTTC. Translation gives CASSVQGQGLGGYTF.

This clone was counted a few times. The chain uses TRBV5-6 and TRBJ1-2; tentative D call: TRBD1 (5 bases). Deletions cut 4 bases from V and 4 bases from J, with 11 bases between. Germline loops: CDR1 SGHDT, CDR2 YYEEEE. The length of the CDR3 is 13 residues. This chain's CDR3 is CASSAGESYGYTF. The DNA for the CDR3 is TGTGCCAGCAGCGCGGGGGAGAGCTATGGCTACACCTTC. Combining the CDR3 with reference TRBV5-6 and TRBJ1-2 gives the whole variable domain DAGVTQSPTHLIKTRGQQVTLRCSPKSGHDTVSWYQQALGQGPQFIFQYYEEEERQRGNFPDRFSGHQFPNYSSELNVNALLLGDSALYLCASSAGESYGYTFGSGTRLTVV.

This clone appeared once. The chain combines TRBV23-1 with TRBJ2-4; 10 bases align to TRBD1. TRBV23-1 counts as an open reading frame of uncertain function. The length of the CDR3 is 15 residues. J lost 12 bases, V lost 8 bases, and 16 bases had no gene match. This CDR3 is CASLTLDRGKDSQYF. CDR3 DNA: TGCGCCAGCCTCACCCTGGACAGGGGGAAAGACAGTCAGTACTTC.

This rearrangement joins TRBV28 to TRBJ2-1; 8 bases are a match to TRBD1. V shed 4 bases and J 15 bases; nucleotides not matched to a gene: 8. This CDR3 is built from 12 residues. Germline V gives CDR1 MDHEN, CDR2 SYDVKM. The CDR3 spells CASSSQGARWFF. The CDR3 DNA sequence: TGTGCCAGCAGTTCTCAGGGGGCGAGATGGTTCTTC. The full variable domain, rest sourced from reference TRBV28 and TRBJ2-1, is DVKVTQSSRYLVKRTGEKVFLECVQDMDHENMFWYRQDPGLGLRLIYFSYDVKMKEKGDIPEGYSVSREKKERFSLILESASTNQTSMYLCASSSQGARWFFGPGTRLTVL.

The J gene is TRBJ2-1, the V gene TRBV5-6; the match to TRBD2 covers 12 bases. The V and J ends lost 3 bases and 8 bases, in that order; junction bases with no gene match: 12. The V gene's germline CDR1 is SGHDT and CDR2 YYEEEE. CDR3 length: 17 residues. CDR3 residues: CASSYLSGLAGPDEQFF. The CDR3 nucleotides are TGTGCCAGCAGCTACCTCTCTGGACTAGCGGGGCCGGATGAGCAGTTCTTC.

Of note for this clone: An end of the junction does not agree with germline; a read error may underlie this. The chain links TRBV28 to TRBJ2-6; 7 positions match TRBD1. The CDR3 is 15 residues long. Germline V gene sequence: CDR1 MDHEN, CDR2 SYDVKM. The CDR3 loop reads CASSRSGGGANGLTF. CDR3 nucleotide sequence: TGTGCCAGCAGCCGGTCAGGGGGTGGGGCCAACGGCCTGACTTTC.

The sample holds one count of this clone. The rearrangement joins TRBV5-1 to TRBJ2-5; 8 positions agree with TRBD1. Germline V gives CDR1 SGHRS, CDR2 YFSETQ. The CDR3 is 15 residues long. With 4 bases clipped from V and 5 bases from J, the junction kept 10 bases outside the gene matches. The CDR3 sequence is CASSPRQGTTETQYF. For the CDR3, the DNA is TGCGCCAGCAGCCCCCGACAGGGGACGACGGAGACCCAGTACTTC. Looking up the rest from reference TRBV5-1 and TRBJ2-5 gives the full variable domain: KAGVTQTPRYLIKTRGQQVTLSCSPISGHRSVSWYQQTPGQGLQFLFEYFSETQRNKGNFPGRFSGRQFSNSRSEMNVSTLELGDSALYLCASSPRQGTTETQYFGPGTRLLVL.

This chain joins TRBV5-1 and TRBJ1-2, with 7 bases that match TRBD1. Looked up from germline, CDR1 is SGHRS and CDR2 is YFSETQ. Unmatched junction bases numbered 9, after V lost 4 bases and J lost 0 bases. The CDR3 consists of 16 residues. The CDR3: CASSRGAGGSNYGYTF. The CDR3 DNA reads as TGCGCCAGCAGCCGAGGGGCAGGGGGATCTAACTATGGCTACACCTTC.

This clone was recorded once. The gene calls are TRBV6-1 and TRBJ1-1; D remains ambiguous. Germline loops: CDR1 MNHNS, CDR2 SASEGT. The CDR3 runs to 13 residues. V was pared by 2 bases and J by 11 bases, with 15 bases between. CDR3 region: CASSESAGLWAFF. CDR3 sequence (DNA): TGTGCCAGCAGTGAATCCGCAGGACTTTGGGCTTTCTTT.

V is TRBV28 and J is TRBJ1-5; 8 positions agree with TRBD1. The V segment lost 2 bases and the J segment 6 bases; nucleotides outside the gene matches: 6. The CDR3 runs to 15 residues. Germline V gene lookup returns CDR1 MDHEN and CDR2 SYDVKM. The CDR3 loop is CASSLGQGRFQPQHF. The CDR3 DNA is TGTGCCAGCAGTTTAGGACAGGGAAGGTTTCAGCCCCAGCATTTT.

The gene calls are TRBV5-1 and TRBJ1-3; no clear D gene. CDR1 and CDR2 (germline): SGHRS, YFSETQ. The CDR3 has 16 residues. Trimming shortened V by 2 bases and J by 1 base, and 13 bases separated the two germline ends. The DNA for the CDR3 is TGCGCCAGCAGCTTCTCGGGGATGGGATCTGGAAACACCATATATTTT. Residues: CASSFSGMGSGNTIYF.

The V call is TRBV7-9, the J call TRBJ2-5; D call uncertain. The CDR3 is 14 amino acids. V dropped 2 bases and J dropped 0 bases, with 7 bases sitting between them. In germline, CDR1 is SEHNR, CDR2 FQNEAQ (reference sequence). The CDR3, as DNA: TGTGCCAGCAGCTTATCTCCGTACCAAGAGACCCAGTACTTC. Translating gives CASSLSPYQETQYF.

This chain links TRBV10-2 with TRBJ2-4; D is undetermined. Germline CDR1 reads WSHSY; CDR2 reads SAAADI. V lost 4 bases to trimming and J lost 4 bases, with 5 bases between them. This CDR3 has 12 amino acids. The CDR3 DNA reads TGCGCCAGCAGTGTATCTAAAAACATTCAGTACTTC. This codes for CASSVSKNIQYF.

This chain links TRBV5-6 with TRBJ2-7; 10 bases line up with TRBD2. The CDR3 is made up of 16 amino acids. V shed 5 bases, J shed 3 bases, and the junction held 11 bases outside the gene matches. The germline V gene encodes CDR1 SGHDT and CDR2 YYEEEE. This CDR3 is CASSPAGTSADYEQYF. The CDR3 DNA reads TGTGCCAGCAGTCCCGCCGGGACTAGCGCCGACTACGAGCAGTACTTC. Filled out from reference TRBV5-6 and TRBJ2-7, the complete variable domain reads DAGVTQSPTHLIKTRGQQVTLRCSPKSGHDTVSWYQQALGQGPQFIFQYYEEEERQRGNFPDRFSGHQFPNYSSELNVNALLLGDSALYLCASSPAGTSADYEQYFGPGTRLTVT.

In its sample, this clone was seen a few times. V gene TRBV2 combines with J gene TRBJ2-1; 7 bases align to TRBD1. V lost 8 bases, J lost 3 bases, and 4 bases stayed unmatched. The CDR3 is 13 amino acids. Germline V gene data show CDR1 as SNHLY and CDR2 as FYNNEI. CDR3 in amino acids: CASLGGGYNEQFF. The CDR3 DNA follows: TGTGCCAGCTTAGGGGGCGGCTACAATGAGCAGTTCTTC.

V gene TRBV19 combines with J gene TRBJ2-6; possibly TRBD2 for D (5 bases). The CDR3 extends over 14 amino acids. The V end lost 7 bases, the J end lost 6 bases, and 13 bases lay between the germline ends. Germline assignment: CDR1 LNHDA and CDR2 SQIVND (reference sequence). As DNA, the CDR3 is TGTGCCAGTAAAGGCCCGGGAATGGCCAACGTCCTGACTTTC. Protein product: CASKGPGMANVLTF.

This clone was seen more than once but under ten times. The rearrangement uses TRBV6-1 and TRBJ1-5; 7 bases are a match to TRBD1. The V gene's germline CDR1 is MNHNS and CDR2 SASEGT. There are 15 residues in the CDR3. Trimming at V came to 7 bases and at J to 5 bases, leaving 11 bases not matched to a gene. The CDR3 here is CASTLDRAYYQPQHF. CDR3 nucleotides: TGTGCCAGCACCCTAGACAGGGCTTATTATCAGCCCCAGCATTTT.

The gene calls are TRBV6-5 and TRBJ1-5; D ambiguous. The ends were cut back, 0 bases at V and 2 bases at J, with 8 bases in the middle. Germline V CDR1 and CDR2: MNHEY, SVGAGI. The CDR3 consists of 15 residues. For the CDR3, the DNA is TGTGCCAGCAGTTACTCTTATGGAGGCAATCAGCCCCAGCATTTT. Encoded protein: CASSYSYGGNQPQHF.

This clone was counted only a few times. The rearrangement uses TRBV25-1 and TRBJ2-7; TRBD2 is a possible D gene (5 bases). Germline CDR1 is MGHDK and CDR2 is SYGVNS. This CDR3 region has 12 residues. With 3 bases removed from V and 5 bases from J, the gap between germline ends came to 8 bases. The CDR3 sequence: CASSDPGNEQYF. The DNA for the CDR3 is TGTGCCAGCAGTGATCCCGGGAACGAGCAGTACTTC.

The chain uses TRBV27 and TRBJ2-7; D is perhaps TRBD2 (5 bases). CDR1 and CDR2 from the germline V gene are MNHEY and SMNVEV (reference sequence). The CDR3 loop spans 14 amino acids. V shed 5 bases and J shed 4 bases, with 15 bases lying between them. CDR3 sequence: CASSPSGGLYEQYF. CDR3 DNA sequence: TGTGCCAGCAGTCCTTCCGGCGGGCTATACGAGCAGTACTTC.

For the CDR3, the DNA is TGTGCCAGCAGTTTACACAGCTGGACCTACGAGCAGTACTTC. Residues: CASSLHSWTYEQYF. The rearrangement joins TRBV28 to TRBJ2-7; unclear D gene. Trimming cost V 2 bases and J 2 bases, with 10 bases left between them. The germline CDR1 and CDR2 sequences are MDHEN and SYDVKM. This CDR3 has 14 amino acids.